Listed below are T cell receptor beta chains from one sample, sequenced in a study of cytomegalovirus exposure and HLA in healthy donors. Sequencing was performed with immunoSEQ multiplex PCR; in TCRdb, only in-frame clones are kept and a portion is missing. The sample includes 150,000 to 200,000 clones, roughly 82% of them seen just once. Sequenced sample: PBMCs. The receptors shown here come from a man aged 35-49 years in good health and CMV-seronegative. Both conserved end residues are part of each CDR3. Each record gives: CDR3 protein, CDR3 DNA, clone size, D gene, V gene, J gene. The D gene is left open where the match is weak. Clone size, where shown, is once, few, many, or a class for clones that have expanded.

CASSFDRGRNTGELFF	TGTGCCAGCAGTTTTGACAGGGGGCGTAACACCGGGGAGCTGTTTTTT	-	TRBD1	TRBV28	TRBJ2-2
CASSYKQGANTIYF	TGTGCCAGCAGTTACAAACAGGGCGCGAACACCATATATTTT	-	-	TRBV6-5	TRBJ1-3
CASSPSRTGMDYGYTF	TGTGCCAGCAGCCCTTCAAGGACAGGGATGGACTATGGCTACACCTTC	-	TRBD1	TRBV9	TRBJ1-2
CASSLSPGQETQYF	TGTGCCAGCAGTTTATCCCCCGGCCAAGAGACCCAGTACTTC	-	-	TRBV27	TRBJ2-5
CASSPQRTSGNYEQYF	TGTGCCAGCAGCCCACAAAGGACTAGCGGGAATTACGAGCAGTACTTC	-	TRBD2	TRBV7-2	TRBJ2-7
CASSLLSGITDTQYF	TGTGCCAGCAGCCTCCTAAGTGGTATCACAGATACGCAGTATTTT	-	-	TRBV11-2	TRBJ2-3
CASSLRQQNTEAFF	TGTGCCAGCAGCCTCCGACAGCAGAACACTGAAGCTTTCTTT	-	-	TRBV7-9	TRBJ1-1
CSVTGGAGGANVLTF	TGCAGCGTTACAGGGGGCGCGGGCGGGGCCAACGTCCTGACTTTC	-	TRBD1	TRBV29-1	TRBJ2-6
CASSPRGKLGSTEAFF	TGTGCCAGCAGCCCCCGGGGGAAGTTGGGGAGCACTGAAGCTTTCTTT	once	-	TRBV9	TRBJ1-1
CASGLYHRDRGTEAFF	TGTGCTAGTGGTTTGTATCACCGGGACAGGGGCACTGAAGCTTTCTTT	-	TRBD1	TRBV12-5	TRBJ1-1
CATFSLEGQSSYNSPLHF	TGTGCCACGTTTTCTCTAGAGGGACAGAGCTCCTATAATTCACCCCTCCACTTT	few	TRBD1	TRBV7-2	TRBJ1-6
CASSLWPALGLLNTEAFF	TGTGCCAGCAGCCTTTGGCCGGCTTTGGGGCTTCTGAACACTGAAGCTTTCTTT	-	-	TRBV11-2	TRBJ1-1
CASSPQLALSDTQYF	TGTGCCAGCAGCCCACAGCTGGCTCTGAGCGATACGCAGTATTTT	-	-	TRBV11-3	TRBJ2-3
CASSSGQNTEAFF	TGTGCCAGCAGCTCCGGACAGAACACTGAAGCTTTCTTT	-	-	TRBV14	TRBJ1-1
CASSVGRRVALHF	TGTGCCAGCAGTGTCGGGCGCAGGGTGGCCCTCCACTTT	-	-	TRBV6-5	TRBJ1-6
CASSRAGGWGTGELFF	TGTGCCAGCAGCCGCGCCGGAGGATGGGGCACCGGGGAGCTGTTTTTT	-	-	TRBV6-6	TRBJ2-2
CASSSSGVNEKLFF	TGCGCCAGCAGCTCCTCAGGGGTTAATGAAAAACTGTTTTTT	-	-	TRBV5-1	TRBJ1-4
CASSIQGANYGYTF	TGTGCCAGTAGTATACAAGGGGCGAACTATGGCTACACCTTC	-	-	TRBV19	TRBJ1-2
CASGETGNEKLFF	TGCGCCAGCGGAGAGACAGGGAATGAAAAACTGTTTTTT	once	TRBD1	TRBV5-1	TRBJ1-4
CASSLDTDNEQFF	TGTGCCAGCAGCTTAGATACGGACAATGAGCAGTTCTTC	-	-	TRBV11-3	TRBJ2-1
CASSPTPGNYNEQFF	TGTGCCAGCAGCCCCACCCCGGGAAATTACAATGAGCAGTTCTTC	-	-	TRBV7-2	TRBJ2-1
CASGLVGTVNTIYF	TGTGCCAGCGGCTTAGTCGGGACAGTAAACACCATATATTTT	-	TRBD1	TRBV7-8	TRBJ1-3
CASRGRGDEYGYTF	TGTGCCAGCAGGGGGCGGGGGGATGAATATGGCTACACCTTC	-	-	TRBV28	TRBJ1-2
CASSQGGWVRDEAFF	TGTGCCAGCAGCCAAGGTGGATGGGTGAGGGATGAAGCTTTCTTT	-	-	TRBV14	TRBJ1-1
CASSQWRGWSNTIYF	TGTGCCAGCAGCCAGTGGCGAGGGTGGTCGAACACCATATATTTT	-	-	TRBV11-2	TRBJ1-3
CASQEAGTDTQYF	TGCGCCAGCCAAGAAGCGGGCACAGATACGCAGTATTTT	-	-	TRBV5-1	TRBJ2-3
CASSPATGALTYEQYF	TGTGCCAGCAGCCCGGCGACAGGGGCCCTAACCTACGAGCAGTACTTC	-	TRBD1	TRBV7-8	TRBJ2-7
CASSVAGTEHYEQYF	TGTGCCAGCAGCGTCGCCGGGACAGAGCACTACGAGCAGTACTTC	-	TRBD1	TRBV9	TRBJ2-7
CASSLGNYGYTF	TGTGCCAGCAGCTTGGGCAACTATGGCTACACCTTC	-	-	TRBV7-9	TRBJ1-2
CASSFSSGVGTGELFF	TGTGCCAGCAGCTTCTCTAGCGGGGTCGGCACCGGGGAGCTGTTTTTT	-	TRBD2	TRBV13	TRBJ2-2
CASSPHGLAKNIQYF	TGTGCCAGCAGTCCGCACGGACTAGCCAAAAACATTCAGTACTTC	-	-	TRBV28	TRBJ2-4
CASSPNELRLINGELFF	TGTGCCAGCAGCCCAAACGAATTGCGATTAATTAACGGGGAGCTGTTTTTT	-	-	TRBV7-6	TRBJ2-2
CASVRERIGELFF	TGTGCCAGTGTCCGGGAGCGGATCGGGGAGCTGTTTTTT	-	-	TRBV19	TRBJ2-2
CASSPRRGNTEAFF	TGTGCCAGCAGCCCACGGCGGGGAAACACTGAAGCTTTCTTT	few	-	TRBV7-9	TRBJ1-1
CASSQGLAGGSSTDTQYF	TGCGCCAGCAGCCAGGGACTAGCGGGAGGGTCCAGCACAGATACGCAGTATTTT	-	TRBD2	TRBV4-3	TRBJ2-3
CASMRTSATYEQYF	TGTGCCAGCATGAGGACTAGCGCTACCTACGAGCAGTACTTC	-	TRBD2	TRBV28	TRBJ2-7
CASSLAHGGANEKLFF	TGCGCCAGCAGCTTGGCGCACGGGGGAGCTAATGAAAAACTGTTTTTT	-	-	TRBV5-1	TRBJ1-4
CASSPPGQGKHGELFF	TGTGCCAGCTCCCCTCCGGGACAGGGAAAGCACGGGGAGCTGTTTTTT	-	TRBD1	TRBV18	TRBJ2-2
CASSPQGIRWEQFF	TGTGCCAGCAGCCCACAGGGGATTCGGTGGGAGCAGTTCTTC	-	TRBD1	TRBV7-2	TRBJ2-1
CASTQGDRAYEQYF	TGTGCCAGCACCCAGGGAGACAGGGCCTACGAGCAGTACTTC	-	TRBD1	TRBV7-2	TRBJ2-7
CAWSVSAVRGETQYF	TGTGCCTGGAGTGTATCCGCGGTTAGAGGAGAGACCCAGTACTTC	-	-	TRBV30	TRBJ2-5
CATSLTVTGSSYEQYF	TGTGCCACCAGCCTCACGGTGACAGGGTCCTCCTACGAGCAGTACTTC	few	TRBD1	TRBV15	TRBJ2-7
CASINKGAYGYTF	TGTGCCAGTATAAACAAGGGGGCGTATGGCTACACCTTC	-	TRBD1	TRBV19	TRBJ1-2
CASSLTSGWTYEQYF	TGTGCCAGCAGTTTAACTAGCGGGTGGACCTACGAGCAGTACTTC	-	TRBD2	TRBV28	TRBJ2-7
CASSEIKEYTEAFF	TGTGCCAGCAGCGAAATAAAAGAGTACACTGAAGCTTTCTTT	-	-	TRBV21-1	TRBJ1-1
CASSLANLNYGYTF	TGTGCCAGCAGCTTGGCTAACCTAAACTATGGCTACACCTTC	-	-	TRBV5-6	TRBJ1-2